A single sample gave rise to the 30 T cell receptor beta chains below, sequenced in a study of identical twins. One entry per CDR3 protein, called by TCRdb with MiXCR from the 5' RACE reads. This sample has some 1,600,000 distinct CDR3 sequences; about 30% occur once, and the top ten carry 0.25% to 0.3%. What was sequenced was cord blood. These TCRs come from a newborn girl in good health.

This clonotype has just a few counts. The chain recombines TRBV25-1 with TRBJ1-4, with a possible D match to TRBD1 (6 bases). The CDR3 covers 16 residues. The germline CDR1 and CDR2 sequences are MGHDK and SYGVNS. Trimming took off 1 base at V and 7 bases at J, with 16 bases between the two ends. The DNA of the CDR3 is TGTGCCAGCAGTGAATCGGGCAGGGGAGGGGGTGAAAAACTGTTTTTT. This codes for CASSESGRGGGEKLFF.

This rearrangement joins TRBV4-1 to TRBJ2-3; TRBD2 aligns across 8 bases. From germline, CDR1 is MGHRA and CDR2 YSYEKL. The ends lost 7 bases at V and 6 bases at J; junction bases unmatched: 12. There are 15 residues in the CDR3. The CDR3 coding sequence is TGCGCCAGCAAGAAGGGGTCCAGCGGGGGTGATACGCAGTATTTT. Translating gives CASKKGSSGGDTQYF.

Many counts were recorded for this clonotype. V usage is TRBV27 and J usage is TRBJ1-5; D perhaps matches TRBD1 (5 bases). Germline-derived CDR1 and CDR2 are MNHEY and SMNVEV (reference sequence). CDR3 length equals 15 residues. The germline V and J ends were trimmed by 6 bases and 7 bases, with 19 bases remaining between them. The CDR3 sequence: CASSLRGARNQPQHF. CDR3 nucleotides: TGTGCCAGCAGCTTAAGAGGGGCTAGGAACCAGCCCCAGCATTTT.

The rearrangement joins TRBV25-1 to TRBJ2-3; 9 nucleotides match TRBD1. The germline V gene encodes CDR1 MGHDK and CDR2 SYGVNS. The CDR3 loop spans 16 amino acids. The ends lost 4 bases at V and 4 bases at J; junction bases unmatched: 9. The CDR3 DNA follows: TGTGCCAGCAGTGGGTCGGGACAGGGAAACCCAGATACGCAGTATTTT. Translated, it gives CASSGSGQGNPDTQYF.

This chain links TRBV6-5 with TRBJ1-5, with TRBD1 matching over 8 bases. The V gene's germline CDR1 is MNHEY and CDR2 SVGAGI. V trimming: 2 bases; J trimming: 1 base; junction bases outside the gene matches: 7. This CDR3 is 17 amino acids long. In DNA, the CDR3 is TGTGCCAGCAGTTACCGGTACAGGGGGGGGAGCAATCAGCCCCAGCATTTT. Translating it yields CASSYRYRGGSNQPQHF.

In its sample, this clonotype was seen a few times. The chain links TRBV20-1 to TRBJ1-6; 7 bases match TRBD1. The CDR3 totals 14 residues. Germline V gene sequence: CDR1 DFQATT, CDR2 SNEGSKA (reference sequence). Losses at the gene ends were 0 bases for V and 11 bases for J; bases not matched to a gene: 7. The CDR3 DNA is TGCAGTGCTAGAGATCAGCCAGGGGGGCCACCCCTCCACTTT. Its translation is CSARDQPGGPPLHF.

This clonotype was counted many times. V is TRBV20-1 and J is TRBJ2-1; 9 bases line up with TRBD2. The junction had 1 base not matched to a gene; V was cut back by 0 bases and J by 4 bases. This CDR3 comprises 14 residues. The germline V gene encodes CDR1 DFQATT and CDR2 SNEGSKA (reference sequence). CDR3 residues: CSARDLAGYNEQFF. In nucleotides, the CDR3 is TGCAGTGCTAGAGATCTAGCGGGGTACAATGAGCAGTTCTTC.

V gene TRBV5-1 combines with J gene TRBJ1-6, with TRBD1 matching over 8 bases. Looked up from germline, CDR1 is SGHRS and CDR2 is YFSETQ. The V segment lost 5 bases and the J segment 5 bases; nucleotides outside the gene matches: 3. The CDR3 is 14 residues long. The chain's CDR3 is CASRRQGNNSPLHF. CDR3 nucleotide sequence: TGCGCCAGCAGACGACAGGGGAATAATTCACCCCTCCACTTT.

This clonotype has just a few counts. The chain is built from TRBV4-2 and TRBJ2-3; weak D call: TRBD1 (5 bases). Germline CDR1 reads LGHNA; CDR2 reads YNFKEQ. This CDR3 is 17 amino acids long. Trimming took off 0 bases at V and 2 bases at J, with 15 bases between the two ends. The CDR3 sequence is CASSQDPEWGHTDTQYF. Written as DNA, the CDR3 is TGTGCCAGCAGCCAAGACCCCGAATGGGGCCACACAGATACGCAGTATTTT.

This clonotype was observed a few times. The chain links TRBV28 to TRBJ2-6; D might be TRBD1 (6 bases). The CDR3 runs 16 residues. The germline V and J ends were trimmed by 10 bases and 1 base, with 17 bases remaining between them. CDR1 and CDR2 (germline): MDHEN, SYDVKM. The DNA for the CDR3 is TGTGCCACCACGGACAGTTTTCCTTCTGGGGCCAACGTCCTGACTTTC. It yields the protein CATTDSFPSGANVLTF. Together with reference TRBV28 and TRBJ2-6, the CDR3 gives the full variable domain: DVKVTQSSRYLVKRTGEKVFLECVQDMDHENMFWYRQDPGLGLRLIYFSYDVKMKEKGDIPEGYSVSREKKERFSLILESASTNQTSMYLCATTDSFPSGANVLTFGAGSRLTVL.

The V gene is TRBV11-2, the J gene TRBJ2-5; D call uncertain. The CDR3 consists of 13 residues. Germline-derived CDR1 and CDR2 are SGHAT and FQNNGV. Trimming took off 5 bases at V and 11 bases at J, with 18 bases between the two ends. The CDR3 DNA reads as TGTGCCAGCAGCAACCTCAGAGTTAATGAGCAGTACTTC. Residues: CASSNLRVNEQYF.

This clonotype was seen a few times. The CDR3 nucleotides are TGTGCCAGCAGCTTACCCAGCGGGGTATACAATGAGCAGTTCTTC. It encodes CASSLPSGVYNEQFF. The chain joins TRBV13 to TRBJ2-1; 7 bases fit TRBD2. J gave up 4 bases and V 2 bases, and 5 bases lay outside the gene matches. The CDR3 spans 15 residues. Looked up from germline, CDR1 is PRHDT and CDR2 is FYEKMQ (reference sequence).

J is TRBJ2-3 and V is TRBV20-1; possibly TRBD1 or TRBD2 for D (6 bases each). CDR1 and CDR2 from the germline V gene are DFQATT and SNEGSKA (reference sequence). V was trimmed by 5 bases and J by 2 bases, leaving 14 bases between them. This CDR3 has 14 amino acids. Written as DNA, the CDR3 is TGCAGTGCTCAGGGGCGGGACTTCACAGATACGCAGTATTTT. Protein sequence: CSAQGRDFTDTQYF.

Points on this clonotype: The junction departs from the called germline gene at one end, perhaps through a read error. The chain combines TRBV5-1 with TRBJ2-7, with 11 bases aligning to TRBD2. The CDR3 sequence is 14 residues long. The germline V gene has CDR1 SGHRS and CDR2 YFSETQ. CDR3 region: CASGWTSGQYEQCF. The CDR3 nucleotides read TGCGCCAGTGGATGGACTAGCGGGCAGTACGAGCAGTGCTTC.

As DNA, the CDR3 is TGCAGTGCTGGGATGAAACGGAGGCGCTCCTACAATGAGCAGTTCTTC. Protein: CSAGMKRRRSYNEQFF. V gene TRBV20-1 combines with J gene TRBJ2-1; possibly TRBD2 for D (5 bases). CDR1 is DFQATT and CDR2 is SNEGSKA in the germline V gene (reference sequence). This CDR3 has 16 residues. Trimming shortened V by 5 bases and J by 0 bases, and 17 bases separated the two germline ends.

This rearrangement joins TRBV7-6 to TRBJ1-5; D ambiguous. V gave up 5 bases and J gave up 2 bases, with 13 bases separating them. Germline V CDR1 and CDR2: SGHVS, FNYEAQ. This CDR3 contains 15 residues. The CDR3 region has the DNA TGTGCCAGCAGCGTGGAGGCGGAAGGCAATCAGCCCCAGCATTTT. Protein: CASSVEAEGNQPQHF.

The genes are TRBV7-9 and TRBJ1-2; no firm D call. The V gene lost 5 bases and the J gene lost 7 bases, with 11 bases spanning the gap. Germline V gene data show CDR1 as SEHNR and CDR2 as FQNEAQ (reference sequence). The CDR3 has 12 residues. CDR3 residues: CASSAVEAGYTF. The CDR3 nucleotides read TGTGCCAGCAGCGCCGTGGAGGCTGGCTACACCTTC.

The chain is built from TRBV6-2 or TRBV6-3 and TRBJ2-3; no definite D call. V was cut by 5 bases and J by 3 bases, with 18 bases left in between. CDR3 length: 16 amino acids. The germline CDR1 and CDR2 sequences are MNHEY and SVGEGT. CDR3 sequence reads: CASSTYRVQPTDTQYF. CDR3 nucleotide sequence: TGTGCCAGCAGTACGTACCGGGTCCAACCTACAGATACGCAGTATTTT.

In nucleotides, the CDR3 is TGTGCCAGCAGCCAAGTTTCCCGGGGGGGCACAGATACGCAGTATTTT. It specifies CASSQVSRGGTDTQYF. This chain connects TRBV4-2 to TRBJ2-3; 7 bases match TRBD2. Germline values: CDR1 LGHNA, CDR2 YNFKEQ. The J segment lost 1 base and the V segment lost 1 base, leaving 5 bases of the junction unmatched. The CDR3 is 16 residues long.

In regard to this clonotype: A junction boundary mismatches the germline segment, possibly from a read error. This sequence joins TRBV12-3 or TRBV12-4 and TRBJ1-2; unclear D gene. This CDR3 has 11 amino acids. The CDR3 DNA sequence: TGTGTCAGCAGTAGCTCCTATGGCTACACCTTC. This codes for CVSSSSYGYTF.

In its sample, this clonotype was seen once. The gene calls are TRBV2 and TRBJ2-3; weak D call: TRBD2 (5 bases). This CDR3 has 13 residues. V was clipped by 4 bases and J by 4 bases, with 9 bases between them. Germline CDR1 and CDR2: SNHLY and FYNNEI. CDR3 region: CASSGEFADTQYF. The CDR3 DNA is TGTGCCAGCAGTGGGGAGTTCGCAGATACGCAGTATTTT. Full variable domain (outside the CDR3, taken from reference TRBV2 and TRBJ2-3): EPEVTQTPSHQVTQMGQEVILRCVPISNHLYFYWYRQILGQKVEFLVSFYNNEISEKSEIFDDQFSVERPDGSNFTLKIRSTKLEDSAMYFCASSGEFADTQYFGPGTRLTVL.

The CDR3 region is CASSTNQGPYEQYF. The CDR3 DNA follows: TGTGCCAGCTCAACCAACCAAGGACCCTACGAGCAGTACTTC. This chain connects TRBV2 to TRBJ2-7, with unresolved D. CDR1 is SNHLY and CDR2 is FYNNEI in the germline V gene. The CDR3 covers 14 residues. The V end lost 8 bases, the J end lost 2 bases, and 16 bases lay between the germline ends.

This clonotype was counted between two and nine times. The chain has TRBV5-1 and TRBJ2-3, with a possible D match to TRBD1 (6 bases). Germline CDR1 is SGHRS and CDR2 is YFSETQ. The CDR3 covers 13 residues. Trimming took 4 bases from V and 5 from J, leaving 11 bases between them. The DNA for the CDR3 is TGCGCCAGCAGCAGCAGGGGAGTAGATACGCAGTATTTT. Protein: CASSSRGVDTQYF.

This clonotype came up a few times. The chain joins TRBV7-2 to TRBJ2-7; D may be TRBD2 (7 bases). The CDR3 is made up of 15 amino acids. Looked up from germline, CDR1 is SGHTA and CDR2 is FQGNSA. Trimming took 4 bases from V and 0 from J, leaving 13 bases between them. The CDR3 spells CASSSRGGLSYEQYF. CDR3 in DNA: TGTGCCAGCAGCTCCCGCGGGGGCCTCTCCTACGAGCAGTACTTC.

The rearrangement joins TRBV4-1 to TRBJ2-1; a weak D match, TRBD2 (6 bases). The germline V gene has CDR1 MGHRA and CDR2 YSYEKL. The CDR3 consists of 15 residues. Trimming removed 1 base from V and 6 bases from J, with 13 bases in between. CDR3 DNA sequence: TGCGCCAGCAGCCAAGGTCTAGGCGGGGCCAATGAGCAGTTCTTC. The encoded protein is CASSQGLGGANEQFF.

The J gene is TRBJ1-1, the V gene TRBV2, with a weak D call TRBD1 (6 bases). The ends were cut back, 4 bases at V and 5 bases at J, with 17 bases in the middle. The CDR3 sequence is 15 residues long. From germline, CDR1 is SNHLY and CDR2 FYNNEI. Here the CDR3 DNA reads TGTGCCAGCAGTGGGGACGGGGGGGCGAGGACTGAAGCTTTCTTT. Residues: CASSGDGGARTEAFF.

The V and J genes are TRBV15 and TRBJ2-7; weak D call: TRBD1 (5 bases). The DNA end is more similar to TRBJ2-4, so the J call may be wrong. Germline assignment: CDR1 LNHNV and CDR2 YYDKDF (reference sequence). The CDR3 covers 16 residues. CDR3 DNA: TGTGCCACCAGCAGAGCGCAAATCCTTGACAGAAACATTCAGTACTTC. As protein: CATSRAQILDRNIQYF.

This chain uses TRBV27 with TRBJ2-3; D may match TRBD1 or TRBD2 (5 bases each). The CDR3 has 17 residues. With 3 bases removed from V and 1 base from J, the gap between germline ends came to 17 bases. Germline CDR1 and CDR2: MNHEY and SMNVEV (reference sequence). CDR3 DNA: TGTGCCAGCAGTTTTTTGCGTCTACGGGGCCGCACAGATACGCAGTATTTT. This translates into CASSFLRLRGRTDTQYF.

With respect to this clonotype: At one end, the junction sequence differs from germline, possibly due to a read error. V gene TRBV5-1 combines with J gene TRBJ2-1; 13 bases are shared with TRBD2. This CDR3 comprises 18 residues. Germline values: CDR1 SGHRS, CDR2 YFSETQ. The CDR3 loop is CASSLPGLAGRSYDEQFF. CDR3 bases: TGCGCCAGCAGCTTGCCGGGACTAGCGGGGCGCTCCTACGATGAGCAGTTCTTC.

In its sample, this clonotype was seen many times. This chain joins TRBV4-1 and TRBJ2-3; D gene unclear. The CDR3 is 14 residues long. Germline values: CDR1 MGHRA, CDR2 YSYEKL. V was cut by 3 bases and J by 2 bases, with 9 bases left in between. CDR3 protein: CASSHPPPTDTQYF. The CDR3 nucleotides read TGCGCCAGCAGCCATCCGCCTCCCACAGATACGCAGTATTTT.